Below are 5 T cell receptor beta chains sequenced from a single sample in a study of OX40 agonist ivuxolimab in advanced cancers. The method was immunoSEQ multiplex PCR; TCRdb's version includes in-frame clones alone and lacks a portion of them. This sample yields some 96,000 clones, of which approximately 90% are seen a single time; 0.5% to 0.65% belongs to the top ten. Sample: CD4+ or CD8+ T cells sorted from blood, taken in a trial of the OX40 agonist ivuxolimab. The origin of the receptors is an adult with an advanced solid tumor such as melanoma, head and neck, liver or kidney cancer.

This clone was recorded once. The gene calls are TRBV6-6 and TRBJ1-1; 12 bases line up with TRBD1. Unmatched junction bases numbered 2, after V lost 4 bases and J lost 5 bases. The CDR3 extends over 14 amino acids. Germline V lookup: CDR1 MNHNY, CDR2 SVGAGI (reference sequence). The CDR3 protein is CASSSGQGATEAFF. The CDR3 DNA follows: TGTGCCAGCAGTTCGGGACAGGGGGCAACTGAAGCTTTCTTT.

The chain has TRBV7-2 and TRBJ2-1; 8 nucleotides match TRBD1. Germline values: CDR1 SGHTA, CDR2 FQGNSA. V lost 5 bases to trimming and J lost 3 bases; unmatched junction nucleotides: 12. The CDR3 extends over 17 amino acids. CDR3 loop: CASSSDRGGTLYNEQFF. The CDR3 DNA follows: TGTGCCAGCAGCAGTGACAGGGGAGGTACTCTCTACAATGAGCAGTTCTTC.

The rearrangement uses TRBV11-2 and TRBJ2-5, with D perhaps matching TRBD1 (6 bases). V was pared by 4 bases and J by 2 bases, with 11 bases between. From germline, CDR1 is SGHAT and CDR2 FQNNGV. This CDR3 has 14 amino acids. CDR3 residues: CASSYGTLQETQYF. The CDR3 DNA reads TGTGCCAGCAGCTACGGGACACTACAAGAGACCCAGTACTTC. The whole variable domain, filled in from reference TRBV11-2 and TRBJ2-5, reads EAGVAQSPRYKIIEKRQSVAFWCNPISGHATLYWYQQILGQGPKLLIQFQNNGVVDDSQLPKDRFSAERLKGVDSTLKIQPAKLEDSAVYLCASSYGTLQETQYFGPGTRLLVL.

The chain combines TRBV18 with TRBJ1-1; 7 positions match TRBD1. Germline-derived CDR1 and CDR2 are KGHSH and LQKENI. The CDR3 totals 13 residues. V shed 4 bases, J shed 12 bases, and the junction held 11 bases outside the gene matches. CDR3 protein: CASSLGAGGVSFF. The CDR3 bases are TGTGCCAGCTCACTTGGAGCAGGGGGTGTATCTTTCTTT.

This clone has a handful of counts. The chain links TRBV29-1 to TRBJ1-5; TRBD1 might be the D (6 bases). The V end lost 5 bases, the J end lost 4 bases, and 12 bases lay between the germline ends. The CDR3 contains 13 residues. Germline CDR1 SQVTM, CDR2 ANQGSEA. The CDR3 loop reads CSVRDNLNQPQHF. The CDR3 bases are TGCAGCGTTCGGGACAACCTAAATCAGCCCCAGCATTTT.